The 16 T cell receptor beta chains listed next were all sequenced from one sample in a study of cytomegalovirus exposure and HLA in healthy donors. Profiled with immunoSEQ multiplex PCR; TCRdb holds only in-frame clones, not every one. The sample lists a few hundred thousand clones; around 86% were seen once. Material for sequencing was PBMCs. These receptors were obtained from a young woman in good health and CMV-seronegative.

The chain carries TRBV7-9 and TRBJ1-2; 9 nucleotides line up with TRBD1. The CDR3 covers 14 residues. V gave up 5 bases and J gave up 8 bases; unmatched junction bases: 9. Looked up from germline, CDR1 is SEHNR and CDR2 is FQNEAQ (reference sequence). CDR3 sequence: CASSPEDRGGGYTF. The DNA of the CDR3 is TGTGCCAGCAGCCCTGAGGACAGGGGAGGAGGCTACACCTTC.

CDR3: CSVIYNEQFF. CDR3 DNA: TGCAGCGTTATATACAATGAGCAGTTCTTC. The rearrangement links TRBV29-1 to TRBJ2-1, with D unclear. The germline V and J ends were trimmed by 5 bases and 4 bases, with 3 bases remaining between them. The CDR3 length is 10 residues. Germline V gene data show CDR1 as SQVTM and CDR2 as ANQGSEA.

This clone was detected once. The chain employs TRBV7-3 and TRBJ1-6; TRBD1 matches 9 bases. Germline CDR1 is SGHTA and CDR2 is FQGTGA. This CDR3 has 14 amino acids. V lost 5 bases to trimming and J lost 10 bases; unmatched junction nucleotides: 6. This chain's CDR3 is CASSPDRGNSPLHF. The CDR3 coding sequence is TGTGCCAGCAGCCCGGACAGGGGAAACTCACCCCTCCACTTT.

The J gene is TRBJ2-3, the V gene TRBV7-6; 13 bases map to TRBD2. Germline CDR1 SGHVS, CDR2 FNYEAQ. There are 16 residues in the CDR3. J lost 4 bases, V lost 5 bases, and 6 bases had no gene match. The CDR3: CASSLRTSGSSDTQYF. The CDR3, as DNA: TGTGCCAGCAGCCTCCGGACTAGCGGGAGCTCAGATACGCAGTATTTT.

The chain combines TRBV7-9 with TRBJ1-2, with D maybe TRBD1 (6 bases). CDR1 is SEHNR, CDR2 FQNEAQ, per germline (reference sequence). The CDR3 consists of 14 residues. The V and J ends lost 5 bases and 2 bases respectively, with 12 bases between them. The CDR3 reads CASSPTGTNYGYTF. Here the CDR3 DNA reads TGTGCCAGCAGCCCCACAGGGACCAACTATGGCTACACCTTC.

Note on this clone: Possible read error: a much larger clone is one base away. J is TRBJ1-5 and V is TRBV6-1; 9 nucleotides align to TRBD1. Germline V gene data show CDR1 as MNHNS and CDR2 as SASEGT. There are 15 residues in the CDR3. V dropped 6 bases and J dropped 0; count of bases not matched to a gene: 3. Here the CDR3 reads CASRRTGDSNQPQHF. Written as DNA, the CDR3 is TGTGCCAGCAGGCGGACAGGGGATAGCAATCAGCCCCAGCATTTT.

This rearrangement joins TRBV13 to TRBJ2-7, with TRBD1 matching 7 bases. The junction had 6 bases not matched to a gene; V was cut back by 5 bases and J by 2 bases. The length of the CDR3 is 14 residues. Germline CDR1 and CDR2: PRHDT and FYEKMQ (reference sequence). The CDR3 spells CASSPRDRPYEQYF. CDR3 DNA sequence: TGTGCCAGCAGCCCCCGGGACAGACCCTACGAGCAGTACTTC.

This chain joins TRBV5-5 and TRBJ1-4; D is possibly TRBD1 (5 bases). Trimming pared 1 base from V and 0 bases from J, leaving 13 bases between. Germline assignment: CDR1 SGHKS and CDR2 YYEKEE (reference sequence). The CDR3 spans 17 residues. In DNA, the CDR3 is TGTGCCAGCAGCTTGAGACAGCTACTCGCAACTAATGAAAAACTGTTTTTT. It codes for CASSLRQLLATNEKLFF.

V gene TRBV15 combines with J gene TRBJ1-1; no clear D gene. V dropped 10 bases and J dropped 1 base, with 7 bases sitting between them. This CDR3 is 11 amino acids long. CDR1 and CDR2 (germline): LNHNV, YYDKDF (reference sequence). The CDR3 DNA sequence: TGTGCCAGTTCGGGGAACACTGAAGCTTTCTTT. This codes for CASSGNTEAFF. Full variable domain (rest looked up from reference TRBV15 and TRBJ1-1): DAMVIQNPRYQVTQFGKPVTLSCSQTLNHNVMYWYQQKSSQAPKLLFHYYDKDFNNEADTPDNFQSRRPNTSFCFLDIRSPGLGDTAMYLCASSGNTEAFFGQGTRLTVV.

The chain recombines TRBV4-3 with TRBJ1-2; a possible D gene is TRBD1 (6 bases). V was clipped by 4 bases and J by 7 bases, with 13 bases between them. This CDR3 is 13 amino acids long. Germline V CDR1 and CDR2: LGHNA, YSLEER. The CDR3 sequence: CASSRTGIRGYTF. The CDR3 DNA reads TGCGCCAGCAGCCGCACAGGGATTCGTGGCTACACCTTC.

V gene TRBV9 combines with J gene TRBJ2-7; perhaps TRBD2 as D (6 bases). Germline assignment: CDR1 SGDLS and CDR2 YYNGEE. The V and J ends lost 0 bases and 4 bases respectively, with 17 bases between them. The CDR3 consists of 16 residues. The CDR3 nucleotides are TGTGCCAGCAGCGTAGGCGCAGCGGGCTTAAGGTACGAGCAGTACTTC. Its protein is CASSVGAAGLRYEQYF.

This CDR3 reads CASSEPDRAPYEQYF. CDR3 bases: TGTGCCAGCAGTGAACCGGACAGAGCCCCCTACGAGCAGTACTTC. The gene calls are TRBV6-1 and TRBJ2-7; D may be TRBD1 (6 bases). Germline V gene sequence: CDR1 MNHNS, CDR2 SASEGT. This CDR3 contains 15 residues. Trimming pared 2 bases from V and 2 bases from J, leaving 13 bases between.

V usage is TRBV11-2 and J usage is TRBJ2-1, with 10 positions matching TRBD2. Trimming removed 5 bases from V and 4 bases from J; junction bases left unmatched: 2. This CDR3 region has 14 residues. Looked up from germline, CDR1 is SGHAT and CDR2 is FQNNGV. This CDR3 is CASSQLAGYNEQFF. The CDR3 region has the DNA TGTGCCAGCAGCCAACTAGCGGGATACAATGAGCAGTTCTTC.

The chain couples TRBV7-8 to TRBJ1-1; no reliable D call. Germline CDR1 reads SGHVS; CDR2 reads FQNEAQ. The CDR3 covers 11 residues. Trimming left V 4 bases short and J 5 bases short, with 5 bases between. The CDR3 protein is CASSSGTEAFF. In DNA form, the CDR3 reads TGTGCCAGCAGCTCGGGGACTGAAGCTTTCTTT.

V and J are TRBV7-9 and TRBJ2-2, with D maybe TRBD2 (6 bases). There are 14 residues in the CDR3. Germline CDR1 and CDR2: SEHNR and FQNEAQ (reference sequence). The V and J ends lost 8 bases and 5 bases respectively, with 15 bases between them. CDR3 sequence reads: CASGGGLLTGELFF. The DNA for the CDR3 is TGTGCCAGCGGGGGAGGTCTGCTTACCGGGGAGCTGTTTTTT.

V and J are TRBV28 and TRBJ2-7; TRBD1 might be the D (6 bases). V was cut by 2 bases and J by 0 bases, with 14 bases left in between. CDR1 MDHEN and CDR2 SYDVKM come from the germline V gene. CDR3 size: 16 residues. The CDR3 is CASSLTGKGFSYEQYF. DNA for the CDR3: TGTGCCAGCAGTTTAACAGGGAAGGGTTTCTCCTACGAGCAGTACTTC.